This T cell receptor (beta chain) is drawn from a study of cytomegalovirus exposure and HLA in healthy donors. V lost 4 bases to trimming and J lost 0 bases, with 15 bases between them. CDR1 SGHAT and CDR2 FQNNGV come from the germline V gene. The CDR3 totals 16 residues. PCR used 60 Vbeta primers and 13 Jbeta primers. Profiled with immunoSEQ multiplex PCR; TCRdb holds only in-frame clones, not every one. Among 120,000 or so clones listed, 75% to 85% were seen once. This clone was picked up a small number of times. The V gene is TRBV11-2, the J gene TRBJ1-2; no definite D call. The receptor comes from a male donor in good health and CMV-seronegative. The sequenced sample was PBMCs. The CDR3 DNA follows: TGTGCCAGCAGCTCTATACTGACAAGGTCTAACTATGGCTACACCTTC. It encodes CASSSILTRSNYGYTF.